The rows below give T cell receptor beta chains drawn from one sample of a study of blood T cell repertoires in COVID-19. Libraries were prepared by immunoSEQ multiplex PCR; TCRdb keeps only in-frame clonotypes and omits some of them. Of about 190,000 clones in the sample, around 82% were seen once. Sequencing was done on a sample of PBMCs or T cells enriched from blood (not recorded which). Source of these receptors: a woman aged 55-69 years with acute COVID-19. CDR3s include the opening cysteine and the closing phenylalanine or tryptophan. Each record gives: clone size, V gene, D gene, J gene, CDR3 DNA, CDR3 protein. D genes are given only for firm matches. The size of a clone is reported for some rows only, either as once, few or many, or as a class for expanded clones.

clone size: -; V gene: TRBV4-3; D gene: -; J gene: TRBJ2-1; CDR3 DNA: TGCGCCAGCAGCCAAGATCAACAGAGTGAGCAGTTCTTC; CDR3 protein: CASSQDQQSEQFF
clone size: -; V gene: TRBV15; D gene: -; J gene: TRBJ1-2; CDR3 DNA: TGTGCCACCAGCAGAGTCTACGGCGCCTCCGGGGACTATGGCTACACCTTC; CDR3 protein: CATSRVYGASGDYGYTF
clone size: -; V gene: TRBV10-3; D gene: -; J gene: TRBJ2-7; CDR3 DNA: TGTGCCATCAGCGGGTTAAGACTATCGAACGAGCAGTACTTC; CDR3 protein: CAISGLRLSNEQYF
clone size: -; V gene: TRBV7-2; D gene: -; J gene: TRBJ1-4; CDR3 DNA: TGTGCCAGCAGCTTAGGGGCAGGTTATGAAAAACTGTTTTTT; CDR3 protein: CASSLGAGYEKLFF
clone size: -; V gene: TRBV10-3; D gene: -; J gene: TRBJ2-3; CDR3 DNA: TGTGCCATCCAACCCAATTCGGTGGCAGATACGCAGTATTTT; CDR3 protein: CAIQPNSVADTQYF
clone size: -; V gene: TRBV6-5; D gene: -; J gene: TRBJ1-1; CDR3 DNA: TGTGCCAGCAGCTCTCGTGGGGGCGCTGAAGCTTTCTTT; CDR3 protein: CASSSRGGAEAFF
clone size: -; V gene: TRBV18; D gene: -; J gene: TRBJ1-1; CDR3 DNA: TGTGCCAGCTCACCACCGATGGGGGGGCTCGGCTATGCTTTCTTT; CDR3 protein: CASSPPMGGLGYAFF
clone size: -; V gene: TRBV4-3; D gene: -; J gene: TRBJ2-3; CDR3 DNA: TGCGCCAGCAGCCAAGATACGGGATTAGGGACAGATACGCAGTATTTT; CDR3 protein: CASSQDTGLGTDTQYF
clone size: -; V gene: TRBV21-1; D gene: -; J gene: TRBJ2-1; CDR3 DNA: TGTGCCAGCAGCCCCCGGTTTAATGAGCAGTTCTTC; CDR3 protein: CASSPRFNEQFF
clone size: -; V gene: TRBV5-6; D gene: -; J gene: TRBJ1-2; CDR3 DNA: TGTGCCAGCAGCTTTCGAGGACAATATGGCTACACCTTC; CDR3 protein: CASSFRGQYGYTF
clone size: -; V gene: TRBV7-2; D gene: TRBD2; J gene: TRBJ2-4; CDR3 DNA: TGTGCCAGCAGCCCCCTAGCGGGAGGGATAAACATTCAGTACTTC; CDR3 protein: CASSPLAGGINIQYF
clone size: -; V gene: TRBV11-3; D gene: -; J gene: TRBJ2-2; CDR3 DNA: TGTGCCAGCAGCCTACGGACACCGAACACCGGGGAGCTGTTTTTT; CDR3 protein: CASSLRTPNTGELFF
clone size: few; V gene: TRBV7-2; D gene: TRBD1; J gene: TRBJ1-6; CDR3 DNA: TGTGCCAGCAGCTCCCCTCAAGGACAGGGGAATTCACCCCTCCACTTT; CDR3 protein: CASSSPQGQGNSPLHF
clone size: -; V gene: TRBV12-3/TRBV12-4; D gene: TRBD1; J gene: TRBJ1-1; CDR3 DNA: TGTGCCAGCAGTTTAAACAGGGGCACTGAAGCTTTCTTT; CDR3 protein: CASSLNRGTEAFF
clone size: -; V gene: TRBV5-6; D gene: -; J gene: TRBJ2-5; CDR3 DNA: TGTGCCAGCAGCTGGAGAGGACAGCGGGAGACCCAGTACTTC; CDR3 protein: CASSWRGQRETQYF
clone size: -; V gene: TRBV9; D gene: -; J gene: TRBJ2-3; CDR3 DNA: TGTGCCAGCAGCGTAAAGGGGGGGCGGTCAGATACGCAGTATTTT; CDR3 protein: CASSVKGGRSDTQYF
clone size: -; V gene: TRBV15; D gene: -; J gene: TRBJ2-2; CDR3 DNA: TGTGCCACCAGCTCCCCTGGGAGGCCTTCCGGGGAGCTGTTTTTT; CDR3 protein: CATSSPGRPSGELFF
clone size: -; V gene: TRBV10-3; D gene: TRBD1; J gene: TRBJ1-5; CDR3 DNA: TGTGCCATCAGTGCGGGACAGGGACTCCAGCCCCAGCATTTT; CDR3 protein: CAISAGQGLQPQHF
clone size: -; V gene: TRBV5-4; D gene: -; J gene: TRBJ1-2; CDR3 DNA: TGTGCCAGCAGCTTGTTGGGCCCGGCAAACTATGGCTACACCTTC; CDR3 protein: CASSLLGPANYGYTF
clone size: -; V gene: TRBV6-5; D gene: -; J gene: TRBJ2-3; CDR3 DNA: TGTGCCAGCAGTTGGAACTCACTAGCCGATACGCAGTATTTT; CDR3 protein: CASSWNSLADTQYF
clone size: -; V gene: TRBV29-1; D gene: TRBD2; J gene: TRBJ2-1; CDR3 DNA: TGCAGCGTTGAAGGGCCTAGCGGAGACAATGAGCAGTTCTTC; CDR3 protein: CSVEGPSGDNEQFF
clone size: -; V gene: TRBV10-1; D gene: -; J gene: TRBJ1-1; CDR3 DNA: TGCGCCAGCAAATCGACAGGGAACACTGAAGCTTTCTTT; CDR3 protein: CASKSTGNTEAFF
clone size: -; V gene: TRBV5-1; D gene: TRBD1; J gene: TRBJ1-2; CDR3 DNA: TGCGCCAGCAGACCCACAGGGGGCCTTGGCTACACCTTC; CDR3 protein: CASRPTGGLGYTF